The rows below give T cell receptor beta chains drawn from one sample of a study of OX40 agonist ivuxolimab in advanced cancers. The data were produced by immunoSEQ multiplex PCR, yet TCRdb's version contains in-frame clones alone and is incomplete. Of tens of thousands of clones listed, roughly 86% are singletons. Sample: CD4+ or CD8+ T cells sorted from blood, taken in a trial of the OX40 agonist ivuxolimab. The receptors come from an adult with an advanced solid tumor such as melanoma, head and neck, liver or kidney cancer. CDR3s leave out the opening cysteine and the closing phenylalanine or tryptophan. Each record gives: V gene, J gene, CDR3 length, CDR3 protein.

V: TRBV7-9; J: TRBJ1-1; length: 14; CDR3: ASSLAAGGYGAEAF
V: TRBV7-9; J: TRBJ2-5; length: 13; CDR3: ASSLGRLGGETQY
V: TRBV2; J: TRBJ2-5; length: 14; CDR3: ASSSGTGGSRETQY
V: TRBV11-3; J: TRBJ2-1; length: 15; CDR3: ASSLDFGLSTYNEQF
V: TRBV7-2; J: TRBJ2-1; length: 13; CDR3: ASSKDSSSYNEQF
V: TRBV19; J: TRBJ2-2; length: 11; CDR3: ASSMGFTGELF
V: TRBV19; J: TRBJ2-7; length: 12; CDR3: ASSPRNTGSEQY
V: TRBV5-8; J: TRBJ1-2; length: 11; CDR3: ASSGTGIYGYT
V: TRBV27; J: TRBJ2-7; length: 14; CDR3: ASRRGLAGGSYEQY
V: TRBV28; J: TRBJ2-7; length: 12; CDR3: ASEDSGSSYEQY
V: TRBV19; J: TRBJ2-3; length: 12; CDR3: ASSPSGGVDTQY
V: TRBV10-3; J: TRBJ1-6; length: 12; CDR3: AISVDKVNSPLH
V: TRBV27; J: TRBJ2-5; length: 10; CDR3: ASSLVQETQY